Below, 18 T cell receptor beta chains from the same sample are listed, as sequenced in a study of HIV-infected children after antiretroviral therapy interruption. Treatment described: PENTA 11 planned treatment interruption arm or continuous ART arm. Unique molecular identifiers were included in an RNA-based 3' RACE TCR library. MiXCR, run by TCRdb on the 3' RACE reads, gives a single entry per CDR3 protein. The top ten hold approximately 1.2% of the sample, which has 90,000 or so distinct CDR3 sequences, under 8% seen once. Specimen: CD45RA+ CD4+ T cells from PBMCs, pooled from several time points, collected from a donor given antiretroviral therapy, either interrupted or continuous. Subset given: naive CD4+ CD45RA+ CD45RO- T cells. The receptors derive from a pool of human donors with HIV.

J is TRBJ1-1 and V is TRBV29-1; a weak D match, TRBD1 (6 bases). Germline CDR1 reads SQVTM; CDR2 reads ANQGSEA. The CDR3 contains 13 residues. V lost 6 bases, J lost 0 bases, and 11 bases lay in between. The chain's CDR3 is CSVQQGLNTEAFF. The CDR3 DNA is TGCAGCGTCCAACAGGGACTGAACACTGAAGCTTTCTTT. Drawing the rest from reference TRBV29-1 and TRBJ1-1, the complete variable domain is SAVISQKPSRDICQRGTSLTIQCQVDSQVTMMFWYRQQPGQSLTLIATANQGSEATYESGFVIDKFPISRPNLTFSTLTVSNMSPEDSSIYLCSVQQGLNTEAFFGQGTRLTVV.

At least ten counts were recorded for this clonotype. The chain carries TRBV20-1 and TRBJ1-5, with D possibly matching TRBD1 (5 bases). Trimming removed 0 bases from V and 5 bases from J, with 11 bases in between. CDR1 DFQATT and CDR2 SNEGSKA come from the germline V gene (reference sequence). CDR3 length: 14 residues. The CDR3 coding sequence is TGCAGTGCTAGAGATGGGGACGCTTATCAGCCCCAGCATTTT. The encoded protein is CSARDGDAYQPQHF.

This clonotype was counted many times. The chain employs TRBV19 and TRBJ2-6; possible D gene TRBD1, 5 bases. Germline CDR1 LNHDA, CDR2 SQIVND (reference sequence). The length of the CDR3 is 16 residues. The V end was cut by 8 bases, the J end by 0 bases, with 14 bases between. The DNA of the CDR3 is TGTGCCAGTGGGGCGTACAGGACCTCTGGGGCCAACGTCCTGACTTTC. The encoded protein is CASGAYRTSGANVLTF.

This clonotype was seen a handful of times. V and J are TRBV3-1 and TRBJ2-5; D unclear. Germline V lookup: CDR1 LGHDT, CDR2 YNNKEL (reference sequence). V dropped 4 bases and J dropped 0 bases, with 15 bases sitting between them. The CDR3 covers 16 residues. CDR3 in amino acids: CASSPRHSLYQETQYF. In DNA form, the CDR3 reads TGTGCCAGCAGCCCTCGACACAGCCTGTACCAAGAGACCCAGTACTTC.

The CDR3 is CATSDRETQYF. The CDR3 bases are TGTGCCACCAGTGACCGAGAGACCCAGTACTTC. The chain carries TRBV24-1 and TRBJ2-5; no reliable D call. Looked up from germline, CDR1 is KGHDR and CDR2 is SFDVKD. The CDR3 runs 11 residues. V was pared by 4 bases and J by 4 bases, with 3 bases between.

The chain has TRBV5-1 and TRBJ2-7; a weak D match, TRBD1 (5 bases). This CDR3 has 14 amino acids. In germline, CDR1 is SGHRS, CDR2 YFSETQ. V lost 0 bases, J lost 3 bases, and 10 bases lay in between. In DNA form, the CDR3 reads TGCGCCAGCAGCTTGGAAGGGGATTTCTACGAGCAGTACTTC. Translated: CASSLEGDFYEQYF.

This clonotype was found many times. This chain joins TRBV5-1 and TRBJ2-7; 7 bases agree with TRBD1. Germline lookup yields CDR1 SGHRS and CDR2 YFSETQ. The V gene end was trimmed by 6 bases and the J gene end by 6 bases; junction bases not matched to a gene: 12. This CDR3 is 14 amino acids long. This chain's CDR3 is CASNPEVGGLEQYF. The CDR3 coding sequence is TGCGCCAGCAACCCAGAGGTAGGGGGCCTCGAGCAGTACTTC.

The sample holds many counts of this clonotype. V gene TRBV6-5 combines with J gene TRBJ2-6; D is undetermined. Germline V lookup: CDR1 MNHEY, CDR2 SVGAGI. The ends were cut back, 6 bases at V and 0 bases at J, with 12 bases in the middle. The CDR3 contains 16 residues. The DNA for the CDR3 is TGTGCCAGCAGGACGGGCCGCTACTCTGGGGCCAACGTCCTGACTTTC. It yields the protein CASRTGRYSGANVLTF.

This clonotype was recorded many times. This chain joins TRBV12-3 or TRBV12-4 and TRBJ2-4, with D hard to call. The CDR3 contains 15 residues. V dropped 5 bases and J dropped 0 bases, with 11 bases sitting between them. The chain's CDR3 is CASSGPLLAKNIQYF. The CDR3 DNA reads as TGTGCCAGCAGTGGACCGCTCCTAGCCAAAAACATTCAGTACTTC.

In this sample, this clonotype turned up many times. The chain recombines TRBV10-3 with TRBJ2-7; TRBD2 might be the D (5 bases). The CDR3 spans 12 residues. The V gene's germline CDR1 is ENHRY and CDR2 SYGVKD. Trimming pared 4 bases from V and 3 bases from J, leaving 7 bases between. The CDR3 sequence is CAISAEVYEQYF. CDR3 coding DNA: TGTGCCATCAGTGCGGAGGTCTACGAGCAGTACTTC.

Ten or more counts support this clonotype. The genes are TRBV7-9 and TRBJ1-2; the match to TRBD1 covers 7 bases. V lost 4 bases and J lost 7; bases outside the gene matches: 9. The CDR3 is 14 amino acids. The germline V gene encodes CDR1 SEHNR and CDR2 FQNEAQ (reference sequence). The CDR3 loop is CASSSLQGDSGYTF. CDR3 in DNA: TGTGCCAGCAGCTCTCTGCAGGGGGATTCTGGCTACACCTTC.

This chain uses TRBV4-1 with TRBJ1-1, with D unclear. Germline assignment: CDR1 MGHRA and CDR2 YSYEKL. Deletions cut 4 bases from V and 4 bases from J, with 16 bases between. CDR3 length equals 15 residues. The CDR3 is CASSPNPTGGTEAFF. In DNA form, the CDR3 reads TGCGCCAGCAGCCCAAACCCGACGGGTGGCACTGAAGCTTTCTTT.

This clonotype was found many times. This chain connects TRBV19 to TRBJ1-4; the D gene is possibly TRBD1 (5 bases). Germline lookup yields CDR1 LNHDA and CDR2 SQIVND (reference sequence). The CDR3 is made up of 16 amino acids. The V end was cut by 2 bases, the J end by 0 bases, with 10 bases between. This chain's CDR3 is CASSIRGGATNEKLFF. CDR3 in DNA: TGTGCCAGTAGTATACGGGGCGGTGCAACTAATGAAAAACTGTTTTTT.

This clonotype has ten or more counts. The chain joins TRBV20-1 to TRBJ1-2, with D hard to call. V gave up 5 bases and J gave up 6 bases, with 4 bases separating them. The CDR3 consists of 9 residues. Germline V gene data show CDR1 as DFQATT and CDR2 as SNEGSKA (reference sequence). CDR3 nucleotide sequence: TGCAGTGCTGGCAATGGCTACACCTTC. Amino acid sequence: CSAGNGYTF.

This clonotype was observed many times. This chain uses TRBV30 with TRBJ1-6; no definite D call. Trimming stripped 0 bases from V and 0 bases from J, with 6 bases between. CDR3 size: 15 residues. Germline V gene sequence: CDR1 GTSNPN, CDR2 SVGIG (reference sequence). In DNA form, the CDR3 reads TGTGCCTGGAGTGTCCGGAGCTCCTATAATTCACCCCTCCACTTT. It yields the protein CAWSVRSSYNSPLHF.

The chain recombines TRBV12-3 or TRBV12-4 with TRBJ2-4; TRBD1 or TRBD2 may be the D gene (5 bases each). The V and J ends lost 0 bases and 3 bases respectively, with 12 bases between them. This CDR3 has 16 residues. The CDR3 region has the DNA TGTGCCAGCAGTTTAGCTGGGGGTTTTGGCAAAAACATTCAGTACTTC. It is translated as CASSLAGGFGKNIQYF.

The rearrangement joins TRBV29-1 to TRBJ1-1; 9 bases match TRBD1. CDR1 is SQVTM and CDR2 is ANQGSEA in the germline V gene. With V trimmed by 6 bases and J by 6 bases, 8 bases remained unmatched. This CDR3 has 13 amino acids. Written as DNA, the CDR3 is TGCAGCGTAGCGACAGGGGGTGGCGCTGAAGCTTTCTTT. Protein sequence: CSVATGGGAEAFF.

Worth noting for this clonotype: The junction differs from germline at one of its ends, possibly a read error. V gene TRBV6-4 combines with J gene TRBJ2-5; tentatively, D is TRBD2 (7 bases). The CDR3 runs to 16 residues. The germline V gene has CDR1 MRHNA and CDR2 SNTAGT. The CDR3 bases are TGTGCCAGCGGTGATCAGACTGGGGGGGCGAAGGACACCCAGTACTTT. It specifies CASGDQTGGAKDTQYF.